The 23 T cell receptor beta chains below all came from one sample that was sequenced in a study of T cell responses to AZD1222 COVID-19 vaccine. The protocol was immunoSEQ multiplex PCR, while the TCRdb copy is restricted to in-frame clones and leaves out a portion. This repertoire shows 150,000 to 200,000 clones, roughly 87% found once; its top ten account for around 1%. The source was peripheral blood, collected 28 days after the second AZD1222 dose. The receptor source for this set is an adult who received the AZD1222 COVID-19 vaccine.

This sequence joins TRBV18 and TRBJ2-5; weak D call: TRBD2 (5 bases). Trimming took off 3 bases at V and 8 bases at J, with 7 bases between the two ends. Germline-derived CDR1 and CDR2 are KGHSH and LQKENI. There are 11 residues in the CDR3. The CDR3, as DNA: TGTGCCAGCTCACCCGGGGATACCCAGTACTTC. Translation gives CASSPGDTQYF.

CDR3 DNA: TGTGCCAGCAGTGTCGACTGGACGATTCCTGAAGCTTTCTTT. It encodes CASSVDWTIPEAFF. This chain links TRBV2 with TRBJ1-1, with D uncertain. The ends were cut back, 4 bases at V and 6 bases at J, with 15 bases in the middle. The CDR3 extends over 14 amino acids. Germline assignment: CDR1 SNHLY and CDR2 FYNNEI.

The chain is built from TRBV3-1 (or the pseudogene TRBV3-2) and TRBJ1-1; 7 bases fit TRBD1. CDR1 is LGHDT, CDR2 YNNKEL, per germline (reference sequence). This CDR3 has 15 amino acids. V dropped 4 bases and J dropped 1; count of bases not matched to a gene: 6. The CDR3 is CASSLRQGRNTEAFF. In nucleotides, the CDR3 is TGTGCCAGCAGCCTCAGACAGGGTAGGAACACTGAAGCTTTCTTT.

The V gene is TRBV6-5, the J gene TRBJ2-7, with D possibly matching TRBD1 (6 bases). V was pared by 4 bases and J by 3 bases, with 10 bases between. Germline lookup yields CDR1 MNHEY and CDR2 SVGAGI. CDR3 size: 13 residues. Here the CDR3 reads CASSWDTNYEQYF. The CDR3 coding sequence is TGTGCCAGCAGTTGGGACACCAACTACGAGCAGTACTTC.

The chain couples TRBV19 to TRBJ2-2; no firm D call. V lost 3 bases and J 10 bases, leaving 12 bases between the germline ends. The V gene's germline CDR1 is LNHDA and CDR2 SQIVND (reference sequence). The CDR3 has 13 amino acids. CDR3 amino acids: CASSILGRAELFF. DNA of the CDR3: TGTGCCAGTAGTATCCTGGGCAGAGCGGAGCTGTTTTTT.

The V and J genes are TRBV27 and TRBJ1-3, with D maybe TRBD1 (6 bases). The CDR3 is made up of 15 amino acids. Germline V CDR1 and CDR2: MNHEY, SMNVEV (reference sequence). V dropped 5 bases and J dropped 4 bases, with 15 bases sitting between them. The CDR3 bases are TGTGCCAGCAGTGAAATTGGGACAACCGGAAACACCATATATTTT. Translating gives CASSEIGTTGNTIYF.

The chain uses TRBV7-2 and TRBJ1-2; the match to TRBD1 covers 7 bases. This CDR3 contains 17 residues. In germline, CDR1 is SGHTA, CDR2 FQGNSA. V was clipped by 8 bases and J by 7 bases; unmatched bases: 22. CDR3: CASAARPSGGGPRGYTF. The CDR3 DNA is TGTGCCAGCGCAGCGCGTCCTTCAGGGGGGGGGCCACGTGGCTACACCTTC.

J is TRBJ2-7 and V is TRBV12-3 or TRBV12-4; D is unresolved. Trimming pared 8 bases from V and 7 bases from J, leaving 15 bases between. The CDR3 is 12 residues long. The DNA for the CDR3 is TGTGCCAGCGGCTCCCAAGTTGGGGAGCAGTACTTC. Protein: CASGSQVGEQYF.

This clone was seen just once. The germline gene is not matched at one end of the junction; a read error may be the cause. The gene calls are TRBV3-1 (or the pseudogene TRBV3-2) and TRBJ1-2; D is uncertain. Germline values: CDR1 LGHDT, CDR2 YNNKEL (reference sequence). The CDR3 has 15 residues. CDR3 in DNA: TGTGCCAGCAGCCAAGGCCCGATTCCTAAGTATGGCTACACCTTC. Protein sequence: CASSQGPIPKYGYTF.

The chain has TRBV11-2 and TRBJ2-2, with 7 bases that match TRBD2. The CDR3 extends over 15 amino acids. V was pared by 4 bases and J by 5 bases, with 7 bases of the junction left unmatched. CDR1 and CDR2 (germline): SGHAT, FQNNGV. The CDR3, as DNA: TGTGCCAGCAGCTCCCTCGGGGGGAATACCGGGGAGCTGTTTTTT. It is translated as CASSSLGGNTGELFF.

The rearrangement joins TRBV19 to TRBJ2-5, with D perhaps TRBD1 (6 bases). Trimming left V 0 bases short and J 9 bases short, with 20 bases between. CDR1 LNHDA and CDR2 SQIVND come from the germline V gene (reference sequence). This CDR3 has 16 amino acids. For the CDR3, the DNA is TGTGCCAGTAGTATAGATTTGGCGGCAGGGGCCCGAGCCCAGTACTTC. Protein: CASSIDLAAGARAQYF.

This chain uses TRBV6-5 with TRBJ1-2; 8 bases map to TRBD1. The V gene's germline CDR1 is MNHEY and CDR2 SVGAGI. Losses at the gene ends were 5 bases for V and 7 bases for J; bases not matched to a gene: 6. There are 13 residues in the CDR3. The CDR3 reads CASSKTGAGGYTF. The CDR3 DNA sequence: TGTGCCAGCAGTAAGACAGGGGCTGGTGGCTACACCTTC.

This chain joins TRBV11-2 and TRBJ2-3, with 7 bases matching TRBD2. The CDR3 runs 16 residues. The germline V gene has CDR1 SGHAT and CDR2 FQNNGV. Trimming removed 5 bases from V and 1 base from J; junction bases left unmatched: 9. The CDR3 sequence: CASSHFSGRRTDTQYF. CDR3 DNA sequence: TGTGCCAGCAGCCATTTTAGCGGGCGCCGCACAGATACGCAGTATTTT. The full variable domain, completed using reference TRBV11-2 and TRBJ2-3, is EAGVAQSPRYKIIEKRQSVAFWCNPISGHATLYWYQQILGQGPKLLIQFQNNGVVDDSQLPKDRFSAERLKGVDSTLKIQPAKLEDSAVYLCASSHFSGRRTDTQYFGPGTRLTVL.

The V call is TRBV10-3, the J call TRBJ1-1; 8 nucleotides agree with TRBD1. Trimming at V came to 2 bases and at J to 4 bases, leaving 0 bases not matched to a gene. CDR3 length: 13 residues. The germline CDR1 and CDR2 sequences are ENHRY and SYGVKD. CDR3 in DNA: TGTGCCATCAGTGAGACAGGGGGCACTGAAGCTTTCTTT. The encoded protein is CAISETGGTEAFF.

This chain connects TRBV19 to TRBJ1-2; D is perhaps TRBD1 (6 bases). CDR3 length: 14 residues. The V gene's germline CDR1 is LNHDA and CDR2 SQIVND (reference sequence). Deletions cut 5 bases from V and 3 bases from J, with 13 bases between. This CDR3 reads CASSRSSGDYGYTF. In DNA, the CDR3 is TGTGCCAGTAGTCGCTCGTCAGGGGACTATGGCTACACCTTC. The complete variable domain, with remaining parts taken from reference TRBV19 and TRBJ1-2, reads DGGITQSPKYLFRKEGQNVTLSCEQNLNHDAMYWYRQDPGQGLRLIYYSQIVNDFQKGDIAEGYSVSREKKESFPLTVTSAQKNPTAFYLCASSRSSGDYGYTFGSGTRLTVV.

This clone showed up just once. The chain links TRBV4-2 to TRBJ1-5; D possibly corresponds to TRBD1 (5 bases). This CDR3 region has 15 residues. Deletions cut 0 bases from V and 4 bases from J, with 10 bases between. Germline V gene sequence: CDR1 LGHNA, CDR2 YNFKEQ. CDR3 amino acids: CASSQESGVNQPQHF. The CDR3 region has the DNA TGTGCCAGCAGCCAAGAGTCGGGGGTAAATCAGCCCCAGCATTTT.

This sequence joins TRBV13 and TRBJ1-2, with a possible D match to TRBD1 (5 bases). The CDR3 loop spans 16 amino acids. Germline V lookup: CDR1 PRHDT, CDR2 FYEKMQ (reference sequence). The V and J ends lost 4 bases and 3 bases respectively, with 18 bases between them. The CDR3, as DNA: TGTGCCAGCAGCTACCATCCTCGGACACGGGACTATGGCTACACCTTC. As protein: CASSYHPRTRDYGYTF.

The CDR3 DNA is TGTGCCAGCAGCTTAGGTTTGGGAACCAGGATAGAAGCTTTCTTT. Protein: CASSLGLGTRIEAFF. The V and J genes are TRBV11-2 and TRBJ1-1; no clear D. This CDR3 has 15 residues. From germline, CDR1 is SGHAT and CDR2 FQNNGV. Trimming stripped 1 base from V and 8 bases from J, with 17 bases between.

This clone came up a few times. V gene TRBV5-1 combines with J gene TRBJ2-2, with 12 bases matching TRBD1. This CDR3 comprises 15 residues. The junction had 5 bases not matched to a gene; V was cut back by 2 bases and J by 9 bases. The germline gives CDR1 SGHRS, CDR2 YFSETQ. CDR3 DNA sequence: TGCGCCAGCAGCTTCGGGGGACAGGGGGCCCGGGAGCTGTTTTTT. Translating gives CASSFGGQGARELFF.

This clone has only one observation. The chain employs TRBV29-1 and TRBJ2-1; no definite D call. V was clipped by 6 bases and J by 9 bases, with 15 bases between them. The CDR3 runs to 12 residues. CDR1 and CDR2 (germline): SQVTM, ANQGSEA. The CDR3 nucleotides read TGCAGCGTCGTAGGCATGATCTTTGAGCAGTTCTTC. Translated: CSVVGMIFEQFF.

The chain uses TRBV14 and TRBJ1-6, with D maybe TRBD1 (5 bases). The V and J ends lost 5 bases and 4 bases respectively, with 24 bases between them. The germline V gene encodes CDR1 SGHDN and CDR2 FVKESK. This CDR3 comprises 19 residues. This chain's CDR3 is CASSIQHGRGFLYNSPLHF. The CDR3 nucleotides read TGTGCCAGCAGCATCCAGCATGGGAGGGGATTTCTTTATAATTCACCCCTCCACTTT. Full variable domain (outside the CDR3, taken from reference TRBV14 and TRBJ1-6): EAGVTQFPSHSVIEKGQTVTLRCDPISGHDNLYWYRRVMGKEIKFLLHFVKESKQDESGMPNNRFLAERTGGTYSTLKVQPAELEDSGVYFCASSIQHGRGFLYNSPLHFGNGTRLTVT.

The CDR3 DNA sequence: TGTGCCAGCAGCTCCGGGACGGCCACCTACGAGCAGTACTTC. It specifies CASSSGTATYEQYF. The chain links TRBV7-2 to TRBJ2-7; D assignment may be TRBD1 or TRBD2 (5 bases each). The CDR3 spans 14 residues. The ends were cut back, 4 bases at V and 2 bases at J, with 12 bases in the middle. CDR1 is SGHTA, CDR2 FQGNSA, per germline.

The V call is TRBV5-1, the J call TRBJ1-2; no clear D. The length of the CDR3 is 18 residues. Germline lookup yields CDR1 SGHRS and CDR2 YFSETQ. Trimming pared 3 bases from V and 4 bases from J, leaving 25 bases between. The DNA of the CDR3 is TGCGCCAGCAGCTCTCCTGCAGGCGCCCTTGGTTGGGGCTATGGCTACACCTTC. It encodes CASSSPAGALGWGYGYTF.